A single sample is the source of the 26 T cell receptor beta chains below, sequenced in a study of T cell changes during pregnancy in multiple sclerosis. Measured with immunoSEQ multiplex PCR; TCRdb has only the in-frame clones, and not every one. The table lists some 70,000 clones, approximately 90% of them singletons. Specimen: peripheral blood, collected in the second trimester of pregnancy. These receptor sequences come from a female donor in good health, enrolled as a control in a pregnancy study.

The chain links TRBV18 to TRBJ2-1; 13 bases are a match to TRBD2. Germline V gives CDR1 KGHSH, CDR2 LQKENI. J was trimmed by 7 bases and V by 0 bases; bases with no gene match: 6. The CDR3 length is 17 residues. The DNA for the CDR3 is TGTGCCAGCTCACCACCTGGAGGGACTAGCGGGATAAATGAGCAGTTCTTC. It codes for CASSPPGGTSGINEQFF.

The CDR3 nucleotides read TGTGCCAGCAGCTTGGGGCGCGGGAATTTCCATGAGCAGTTCTTC. Amino acids: CASSLGRGNFHEQFF. The chain employs TRBV5-5 and TRBJ2-1, with D possibly being TRBD2 (6 bases). CDR1 and CDR2 (germline): SGHKS, YYEKEE (reference sequence). This CDR3 region has 15 residues. Trimming pared 0 bases from V and 8 bases from J, leaving 15 bases between. The variable domain in full, completed from reference TRBV5-5 and TRBJ2-1, reads DAGVTQSPTHLIKTRGQQVTLRCSPISGHKSVSWYQQVLGQGPQFIFQYYEKEERGRGNFPDRFSARQFPNYSSELNVNALLLGDSALYLCASSLGRGNFHEQFFGPGTRLTVL.

This clone has just a few counts. The rearrangement uses TRBV2 and TRBJ1-4, with 7 nucleotides matching TRBD1. The CDR3 spans 14 residues. CDR1 is SNHLY, CDR2 FYNNEI, per germline. The junction had 6 bases not matched to a gene; V was cut back by 3 bases and J by 8 bases. The CDR3 bases are TGTGCCAGCAGTGAGGGACAGAACCGAGAAAAACTGTTTTTT. Its translation: CASSEGQNREKLFF.

The V and J genes are TRBV9 and TRBJ2-6; D is undetermined. Germline assignment: CDR1 SGDLS and CDR2 YYNGEE. CDR3 length equals 13 residues. Trimming took off 4 bases at V and 1 base at J, with 3 bases between the two ends. The CDR3 bases are TGTGCCAGCAGCCAATCTGGGGCCAACGTCCTGACTTTC. This codes for CASSQSGANVLTF.

This chain connects TRBV5-5 to TRBJ1-1; 9 nucleotides align to TRBD1. Germline loops: CDR1 SGHKS, CDR2 YYEKEE (reference sequence). Germline trimming cut 1 base from V and 6 bases from J; bases unmatched to any gene: 7. CDR3 size: 15 residues. In nucleotides, the CDR3 is TGTGCCAGCAGCTTGTCGTCAACAGGGGGCTCTGAAGCTTTCTTT. Translated, it gives CASSLSSTGGSEAFF.

The chain uses TRBV7-3 and TRBJ2-1, with 7 positions matching TRBD2. The germline gives CDR1 SGHTA, CDR2 FQGTGA. The V gene end was trimmed by 4 bases and the J gene end by 6 bases; junction bases not matched to a gene: 6. The CDR3 covers 14 residues. CDR3 protein: CASSYRGRVNEQFF. For the CDR3, the DNA is TGTGCCAGCAGCTACCGGGGGAGGGTCAATGAGCAGTTCTTC.

A single count supports this clone. The chain has TRBV18 and TRBJ1-2, with a weak D call TRBD1 (6 bases). CDR1 is KGHSH, CDR2 LQKENI, per germline. The CDR3 totals 13 residues. Trimming took 6 bases from V and 2 from J, leaving 10 bases between them. CDR3 protein: CASSPDRNYGYTF. The CDR3 nucleotides read TGTGCCAGCTCCCCCGACAGGAACTATGGCTACACCTTC.

The J gene is TRBJ1-6, the V gene TRBV7-8; 8 bases are a match to TRBD1. Germline V gives CDR1 SGHVS, CDR2 FQNEAQ. CDR3 length: 13 residues. With V trimmed by 6 bases and J by 7 bases, 2 bases remained unmatched. Here the CDR3 DNA reads TGTGCCAGCAGGGACAGGGACAATTCACCCCTCCACTTT. This sequence encodes CASRDRDNSPLHF.

The chain combines TRBV28 with TRBJ1-1; 12 bases match TRBD1. The CDR3 has 15 residues. The junction had 12 bases not matched to a gene; V was cut back by 6 bases and J by 10 bases. The germline V gene has CDR1 MDHEN and CDR2 SYDVKM. CDR3 sequence: CASRLESGTGGLAFF. DNA for the CDR3: TGTGCCAGCAGATTGGAGTCCGGGACAGGGGGCCTAGCTTTCTTT.

This chain uses TRBV11-2 with TRBJ1-1, with D maybe TRBD1 (6 bases). CDR3 length equals 13 residues. V was cut by 2 bases and J by 12 bases, with 16 bases left in between. CDR1 is SGHAT and CDR2 is FQNNGV in the germline V gene. CDR3 nucleotide sequence: TGTGCCAGCAGCTTACGGGGCCGGGACATCCCTTTCTTT. Encoded protein: CASSLRGRDIPFF.

This clone was recorded only once. This chain connects TRBV28 to TRBJ2-1, with TRBD2 as a possible D gene (5 bases). The CDR3 extends over 20 amino acids. Germline V CDR1 and CDR2: MDHEN, SYDVKM. The V end lost 3 bases, the J end lost 9 bases, and 33 bases lay between the germline ends. The CDR3 bases are TGTGCCAGCAGTTTTGCCCAATTAATAGCGTGGAAGGGCCCCCAGGTTGAGCAGTTCTTC. This translates into CASSFAQLIAWKGPQVEQFF.

The chain has TRBV18 and TRBJ1-2, with a tentative D call TRBD1 (5 bases). Germline loops: CDR1 KGHSH, CDR2 LQKENI. The CDR3 length is 15 residues. Deletions cut 0 bases from V and 8 bases from J, with 16 bases between. The CDR3 here is CASSPPLGGGMGYTF. The CDR3 DNA is TGTGCCAGCTCACCACCGTTGGGGGGTGGCATGGGCTACACCTTC.

V usage is TRBV27 and J usage is TRBJ2-7, with D perhaps TRBD2 (6 bases). The CDR3 runs 15 residues. In germline, CDR1 is MNHEY, CDR2 SMNVEV (reference sequence). V lost 6 bases, J lost 5 bases, and 20 bases lay in between. The CDR3 region has the DNA TGTGCCAGCAGATCCTATAGCGGAGGGAACCACGAGCAGTACTTC. It translates to CASRSYSGGNHEQYF.

V gene TRBV7-9 combines with J gene TRBJ2-5; a possible D gene is TRBD2 (6 bases). The CDR3 totals 14 residues. Germline V gene lookup returns CDR1 SEHNR and CDR2 FQNEAQ (reference sequence). V dropped 8 bases and J dropped 0 bases, with 13 bases sitting between them. The CDR3 is CASAGTLYQETQYF. The CDR3 coding sequence is TGTGCCAGCGCCGGGACTCTTTACCAAGAGACCCAGTACTTC.

J is TRBJ2-1 and V is TRBV5-4; D is unclear. CDR1 and CDR2 (germline): SGHNT, YYREEE (reference sequence). The V end lost 4 bases, the J end lost 10 bases, and 12 bases lay between the germline ends. The CDR3 sequence is 12 residues long. This CDR3 reads CASSLDWSEQFF. The CDR3, as DNA: TGTGCCAGCAGCCTCGACTGGTCCGAGCAGTTCTTC. Filled out from reference TRBV5-4 and TRBJ2-1, the complete variable domain reads ETGVTQSPTHLIKTRGQQVTLRCSSQSGHNTVSWYQQALGQGPQFIFQYYREEENGRGNFPPRFSGLQFPNYSSELNVNALELDDSALYLCASSLDWSEQFFGPGTRLTVL.

The rearrangement links TRBV5-1 to TRBJ2-5, with a tentative D call TRBD2 (7 bases). CDR3 length: 15 amino acids. The V and J ends lost 4 bases and 4 bases respectively, with 17 bases between them. CDR1 is SGHRS and CDR2 is YFSETQ in the germline V gene. Written as DNA, the CDR3 is TGCGCCAGCAGCCTATCACAGGGAGGGAGAGAGACCCAGTACTTC. Encoded protein: CASSLSQGGRETQYF.

The V and J genes are TRBV7-9 and TRBJ2-1; perhaps TRBD1 as D (6 bases). Germline V gene sequence: CDR1 SEHNR, CDR2 FQNEAQ (reference sequence). The CDR3 runs 16 residues. The V and J ends lost 4 bases and 4 bases respectively, with 17 bases between them. The CDR3 reads CASSSLDSRVYNEQFF. For the CDR3, the DNA is TGTGCCAGCAGCTCATTGGACAGTAGAGTTTACAATGAGCAGTTCTTC.

The rearrangement links TRBV11-2 to TRBJ2-7; TRBD1 matches at 12 bases. The CDR3 runs 16 residues. The germline gives CDR1 SGHAT, CDR2 FQNNGV. V lost 5 bases and J lost 3; bases outside the gene matches: 8. CDR3 sequence: CASSLGTGGARYEQYF. The DNA for the CDR3 is TGTGCCAGCAGCCTGGGGACAGGGGGCGCCCGCTACGAGCAGTACTTC.

The chain combines TRBV14 with TRBJ2-6; TRBD2 might be the D (6 bases). Trimming took off 4 bases at V and 0 bases at J, with 19 bases between the two ends. The germline CDR1 and CDR2 sequences are SGHDN and FVKESK. The CDR3 totals 19 residues. The CDR3 loop is CASSPFRRDWSSGANVLTF. CDR3 bases: TGTGCCAGCAGCCCTTTTCGTCGGGACTGGAGCTCTGGGGCCAACGTCCTGACTTTC.

The CDR3 sequence: CASSSPGLPGNTIYF. CDR3 DNA sequence: TGTGCCAGCAGCTCCCCGGGACTCCCTGGAAACACCATATATTTT. This chain uses TRBV5-4 with TRBJ1-3, with TRBD1 as a possible D gene (5 bases). The CDR3 is made up of 15 amino acids. Germline assignment: CDR1 SGHNT and CDR2 YYREEE (reference sequence). V was trimmed by 3 bases and J by 2 bases, leaving 12 bases between them.

Notes on this clone: Other DNA sequences in the same sample also yield this CDR3. The V gene is TRBV27, the J gene TRBJ2-3; 12 bases map to TRBD2. This CDR3 is 14 amino acids long. With 8 bases clipped from V and 3 bases from J, the junction kept 3 bases outside the gene matches. CDR1 MNHEY and CDR2 SMNVEV come from the germline V gene (reference sequence). The CDR3 reads CASRLAGATDTQYF. The CDR3 nucleotides are TGTGCCAGCCGACTAGCGGGAGCGACAGATACGCAGTATTTT.

V is TRBV11-2 and J is TRBJ2-4; D not certain. The CDR3 totals 14 residues. The germline V gene has CDR1 SGHAT and CDR2 FQNNGV. Trimming took 1 base from V and 10 from J, leaving 14 bases between them. DNA for the CDR3: TGTGCCAGCAGCTTAGTAACCGCCAGCGCTATTCAGTACTTC. Amino acid sequence: CASSLVTASAIQYF.

This clone was seen a single time. The gene calls are TRBV6-6 and TRBJ2-7, with 15 positions matching TRBD2. The CDR3 totals 15 residues. In germline, CDR1 is MNHNY, CDR2 SVGAGI (reference sequence). The ends lost 4 bases at V and 4 bases at J; junction bases unmatched: 2. CDR3 in amino acids: CASSSGLAGGYEQYF. CDR3 bases: TGTGCCAGCAGTTCTGGACTAGCGGGAGGGTACGAGCAGTACTTC.

The V gene is TRBV4-1, the J gene TRBJ1-2; D unclear. The germline CDR1 and CDR2 sequences are MGHRA and YSYEKL. The V end lost 1 base, the J end lost 1 base, and 16 bases lay between the germline ends. The CDR3 consists of 17 residues. The CDR3, as DNA: TGCGCCAGCAGCCAAGGGAAGGCCAGGCGATATAACTATGGCTACACCTTC. Amino acids: CASSQGKARRYNYGYTF.

The V call is TRBV11-2, the J call TRBJ2-7; D not resolved. The germline V gene encodes CDR1 SGHAT and CDR2 FQNNGV. The CDR3 extends over 14 amino acids. V was clipped by 5 bases and J by 0 bases, with 11 bases between them. This CDR3 reads CASSTTTISYEQYF. CDR3 nucleotides: TGTGCCAGCAGCACAACGACAATCTCCTACGAGCAGTACTTC.

This chain joins TRBV7-2 and TRBJ1-1; D remains ambiguous. The CDR3 is 13 amino acids. Germline CDR1 is SGHTA and CDR2 is FQGNSA. Trimming took off 4 bases at V and 1 base at J, with 7 bases between the two ends. Here the CDR3 reads CASSSQENTEAFF. In DNA, the CDR3 is TGTGCCAGCAGCTCCCAGGAGAACACTGAAGCTTTCTTT.